These 17 T cell receptor beta chains originate from one sample sequenced in a study of CD4 T cells in relation to SARS-CoV-2 and coronaviruses. Unexposed donor CD4+ T cells date from 2011-2018, before the COVID-19 pandemic. After about 11 days of culture, CD4+ T cells were isolated. The repertoire was sequenced with immunoSEQ multiplex PCR; TCRdb's copy has only in-frame clones and lacks some. The sample includes about 15,000 clones, roughly three quarters of them seen just once. The antigens of these receptors remain unknown. The sample comprised CD4+ T cells from PBMCs, cultured in vitro. The origin of the receptors is a human donor in good health.

V usage is TRBV4-1 and J usage is TRBJ2-2, with unresolved D. Deletions cut 3 bases from V and 10 bases from J, with 9 bases between. Germline-derived CDR1 and CDR2 are MGHRA and YSYEKL. The CDR3 is 12 residues long. The CDR3 reads CASSQLDSELFF. The CDR3 DNA sequence: TGCGCCAGCAGCCAGTTAGATTCGGAGCTGTTTTTT.

V gene TRBV4-1 combines with J gene TRBJ2-1, with 7 bases identical to TRBD2. CDR1 is MGHRA and CDR2 is YSYEKL in the germline V gene. This CDR3 has 13 residues. The ends lost 2 bases at V and 9 bases at J; junction bases unmatched: 4. The CDR3 DNA is TGCGCCAGCAGCCAAAGGGTAGCGGGTGAGCAGTTCTTC. Its translation: CASSQRVAGEQFF.

The V call is TRBV7-9, the J call TRBJ1-5; D gene ambiguous. The CDR3 has 13 amino acids. Trimming removed 5 bases from V and 9 bases from J, with 14 bases in between. Germline values: CDR1 SEHNR, CDR2 FQNEAQ (reference sequence). The CDR3 region is CASSTSGTGPQHF. The CDR3, as DNA: TGTGCCAGCAGCACCAGCGGCACCGGGCCCCAGCATTTT.

This clone was seen a single time. This rearrangement joins TRBV12-3 or TRBV12-4 to TRBJ2-7; D unresolved. CDR3 size: 12 residues. The ends were cut back, 3 bases at V and 3 bases at J, with 6 bases in the middle. DNA of the CDR3: TGTGCCAGCAGTTTTCGGAGCTACGAGCAGTACTTC. Amino acid sequence: CASSFRSYEQYF.

The chain carries TRBV30 and TRBJ2-7; the match to TRBD2 covers 11 bases. V lost 7 bases, J lost 6 bases, and 17 bases stayed unmatched. Germline V gene sequence: CDR1 GTSNPN, CDR2 SVGIG (reference sequence). The CDR3 runs 16 residues. CDR3 sequence: CASNGPSGRRNPEQYF. CDR3 DNA sequence: TGTGCCTCAAATGGGCCTAGCGGGAGGCGGAACCCCGAGCAGTACTTC.

The chain combines TRBV6-5 with TRBJ2-7; D uncertain. The CDR3 runs to 12 residues. V was pared by 6 bases and J by 0 bases, with 6 bases between. Per the germline V gene, CDR1 is MNHEY and CDR2 is SVGAGI. The CDR3 sequence: CASRRGSYEQYF. Written as DNA, the CDR3 is TGTGCCAGCAGGCGAGGCTCCTACGAGCAGTACTTC.

This rearrangement joins TRBV18 to TRBJ2-7, with D uncertain. The length of the CDR3 is 14 residues. The germline V and J ends were trimmed by 4 bases and 3 bases, with 13 bases remaining between them. Germline CDR1 and CDR2: KGHSH and LQKENI. The CDR3 DNA reads as TGTGCCAGCTCACGCGGCGCGGAAGTCTACGAGCAGTACTTC. Amino acid sequence: CASSRGAEVYEQYF.

The chain uses TRBV2 and TRBJ1-3; TRBD1 might be the D (5 bases). Trimming removed 5 bases from V and 2 bases from J, with 16 bases in between. CDR3 length equals 16 residues. CDR1 and CDR2 (germline): SNHLY, FYNNEI. The DNA for the CDR3 is TGTGCCAGCAGTAGAAACCTTGGGGGGACTGGAAACACCATATATTTT. Protein product: CASSRNLGGTGNTIYF.

V gene TRBV5-6 combines with J gene TRBJ1-5; D not resolved. V lost 0 bases to trimming and J lost 0 bases, with 7 bases between them. This CDR3 has 15 residues. CDR1 and CDR2 (germline): SGHDT, YYEEEE. DNA for the CDR3: TGTGCCAGCAGCTTGGAGCGGAATAGCAATCAGCCCCAGCATTTT. This gives the protein CASSLERNSNQPQHF.

V usage is TRBV5-1 and J usage is TRBJ2-7, with 7 bases matching TRBD2. CDR3 size: 14 residues. The V gene end was trimmed by 5 bases and the J gene end by 1 base; junction bases not matched to a gene: 6. Germline V CDR1 and CDR2: SGHRS, YFSETQ. The CDR3 DNA is TGCGCCAGCAGGGTGACGGGAGGTTCCTACGAGCAGTACTTC. The encoded protein is CASRVTGGSYEQYF.

The chain carries TRBV5-1 and TRBJ2-5, with 8 bases lining up with TRBD2. CDR3 size: 15 residues. The V gene's germline CDR1 is SGHRS and CDR2 YFSETQ. Trimming removed 3 bases from V and 12 bases from J; junction bases left unmatched: 16. The CDR3 spells CASSWDLGTRAPEYF. DNA of the CDR3: TGCGCCAGCAGCTGGGACCTGGGGACTAGGGCCCCAGAGTACTTC.

V usage is TRBV7-9 and J usage is TRBJ2-5; no clear D. CDR3 length equals 11 residues. V was pared by 5 bases and J by 4 bases, with 5 bases between. Germline CDR1 and CDR2: SEHNR and FQNEAQ (reference sequence). Written as DNA, the CDR3 is TGTGCCAGCAGCCGCCTAGAGACCCAGTACTTC. Translation gives CASSRLETQYF.

The gene calls are TRBV6-2 or TRBV6-3 and TRBJ2-2, with 7 positions matching TRBD1. Unmatched junction bases numbered 6, after V lost 5 bases and J lost 6 bases. The CDR3 has 14 amino acids. Germline values: CDR1 MNHEY, CDR2 SVGEGT. In DNA form, the CDR3 reads TGTGCCAGCAGTACACAGGGGTTAGCCGGGGAGCTGTTTTTT. Amino acids: CASSTQGLAGELFF.

DNA for the CDR3: TGTGCCAGCAGCTCAATCTATCCGTTCTTC. Translated: CASSSIYPFF. J is TRBJ2-1 and V is TRBV11-2; D gene unclear. Germline values: CDR1 SGHAT, CDR2 FQNNGV. The CDR3 has 10 amino acids. The V end was cut by 4 bases, the J end by 15 bases, with 10 bases between. Full variable domain (missing parts from reference TRBV11-2 and TRBJ2-1): EAGVAQSPRYKIIEKRQSVAFWCNPISGHATLYWYQQILGQGPKLLIQFQNNGVVDDSQLPKDRFSAERLKGVDSTLKIQPAKLEDSAVYLCASSSIYPFFGPGTRLTVL.

The chain couples TRBV9 to TRBJ2-7; 8 nucleotides align to TRBD1. After removal of 0 bases from V and 4 bases from J, the junction contained 6 bases not matched to a gene. Germline-derived CDR1 and CDR2 are SGDLS and YYNGEE. The CDR3 has 15 residues. CDR3 DNA: TGTGCCAGCAGCGTAGGGCAGGGGGCTAGGTACGAGCAGTACTTC. The encoded protein is CASSVGQGARYEQYF.

The chain has TRBV7-8 and TRBJ1-2, with D unclear. Looked up from germline, CDR1 is SGHVS and CDR2 is FQNEAQ. The V end lost 1 base, the J end lost 2 bases, and 11 bases lay between the germline ends. This CDR3 is built from 15 residues. In nucleotides, the CDR3 is TGTGCCAGCAGCTTAGTTGGCAGTGCGAACTATGGCTACACCTTC. Its translation: CASSLVGSANYGYTF.

V is TRBV7-9 and J is TRBJ1-2; D possibly corresponds to TRBD1 (5 bases). This CDR3 has 16 residues. Germline lookup yields CDR1 SEHNR and CDR2 FQNEAQ (reference sequence). Trimming pared 0 bases from V and 8 bases from J, leaving 19 bases between. CDR3 amino acids: CASSLALSRGGSGYTF. Written as DNA, the CDR3 is TGTGCCAGCAGCTTAGCCCTTAGTCGGGGGGGATCAGGCTACACCTTC.